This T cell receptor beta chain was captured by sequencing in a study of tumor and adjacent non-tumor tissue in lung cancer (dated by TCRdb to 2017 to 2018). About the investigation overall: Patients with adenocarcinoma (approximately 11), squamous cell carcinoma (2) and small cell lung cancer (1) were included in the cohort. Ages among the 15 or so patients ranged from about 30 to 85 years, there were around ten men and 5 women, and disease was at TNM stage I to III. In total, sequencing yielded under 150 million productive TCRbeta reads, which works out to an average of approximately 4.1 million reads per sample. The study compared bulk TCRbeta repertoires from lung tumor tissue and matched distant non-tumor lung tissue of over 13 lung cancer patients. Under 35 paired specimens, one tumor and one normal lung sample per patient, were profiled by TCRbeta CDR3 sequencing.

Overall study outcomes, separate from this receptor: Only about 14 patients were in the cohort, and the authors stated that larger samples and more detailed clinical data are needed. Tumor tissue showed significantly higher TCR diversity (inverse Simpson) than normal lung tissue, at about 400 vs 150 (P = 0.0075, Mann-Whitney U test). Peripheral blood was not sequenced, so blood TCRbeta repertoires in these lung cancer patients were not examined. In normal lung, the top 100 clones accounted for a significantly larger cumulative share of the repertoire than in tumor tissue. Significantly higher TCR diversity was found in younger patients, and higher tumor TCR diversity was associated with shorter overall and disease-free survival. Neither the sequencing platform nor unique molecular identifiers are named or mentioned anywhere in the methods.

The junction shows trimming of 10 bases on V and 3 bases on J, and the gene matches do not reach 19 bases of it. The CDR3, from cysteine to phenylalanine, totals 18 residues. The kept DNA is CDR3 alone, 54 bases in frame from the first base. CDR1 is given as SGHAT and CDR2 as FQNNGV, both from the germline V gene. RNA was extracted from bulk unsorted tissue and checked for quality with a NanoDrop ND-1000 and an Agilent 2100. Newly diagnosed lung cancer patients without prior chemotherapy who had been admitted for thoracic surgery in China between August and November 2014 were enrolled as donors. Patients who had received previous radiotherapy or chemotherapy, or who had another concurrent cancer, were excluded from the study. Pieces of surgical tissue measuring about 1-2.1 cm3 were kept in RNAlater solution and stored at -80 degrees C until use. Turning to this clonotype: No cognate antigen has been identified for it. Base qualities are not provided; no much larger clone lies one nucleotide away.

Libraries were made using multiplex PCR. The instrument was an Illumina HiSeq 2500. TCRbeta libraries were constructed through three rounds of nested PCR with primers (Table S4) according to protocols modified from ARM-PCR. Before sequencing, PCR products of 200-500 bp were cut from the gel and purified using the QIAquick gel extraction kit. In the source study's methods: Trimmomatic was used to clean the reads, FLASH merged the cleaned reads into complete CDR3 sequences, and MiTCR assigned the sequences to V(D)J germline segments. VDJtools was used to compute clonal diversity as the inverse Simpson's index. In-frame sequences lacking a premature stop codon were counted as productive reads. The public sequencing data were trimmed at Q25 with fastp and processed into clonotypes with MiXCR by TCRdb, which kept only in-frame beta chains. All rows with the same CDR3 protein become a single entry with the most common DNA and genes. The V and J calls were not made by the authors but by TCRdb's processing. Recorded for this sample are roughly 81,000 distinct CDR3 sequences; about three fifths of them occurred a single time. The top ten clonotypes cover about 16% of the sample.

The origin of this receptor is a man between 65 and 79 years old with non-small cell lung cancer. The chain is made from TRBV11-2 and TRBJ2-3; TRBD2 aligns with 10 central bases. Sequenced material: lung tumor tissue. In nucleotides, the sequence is TGTGCCATCGGCTTAACGTCCGGGACTAGCGTTAGTACAGATACGCAGTATTTT. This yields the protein CAIGLTSGTSVSTDTQYF.